This T cell receptor beta chain was captured by sequencing in a study of T cell repertoires in cytomegalovirus infection. On the study more broadly: Recently identified HLA-C-restricted CMV epitopes were used, and well-studied HLA-B-restricted CMV epitopes were used as well.

General study findings and limits: CMV-specific HLA-C-restricted TCR beta clonotypes dominated the ex vivo response. Carriage of CMV together with the relevant HLA was identifiable through cumulative public TCR beta family frequency.

In its sample, this clonotype was seen a few times. The antigen is unknown. Each CDR3 protein gets one entry after TCRdb re-called the reads with MiXCR. The sample has 300,000 to 400,000 distinct CDR3 sequences, about 29% seen once. This CDR3 region has 15 residues. Germline CDR1 is MDHEN and CDR2 is SYDVKM. The ends were cut back, 2 bases at V and 0 bases at J, with 9 bases in the middle. The chain uses TRBV28 and TRBJ2-3, with D possibly being TRBD1 (5 bases). This sequence originates from a human donor in good health (CMV status not recorded). Some clones in this sample may be carry-over from other donors' samples. The sample in question was cultured PBMCs, obtained from culture after CMV antigen stimulation. The DNA of the CDR3 is TGTGCCAGCAGTTTAAGGGGTTGGAGCACAGATACGCAGTATTTT. The encoded protein is CASSLRGWSTDTQYF.